Listed below are T cell receptor beta chains from one sample, sequenced in a study of T cell responses to AZD1222 COVID-19 vaccine. Clones were read by immunoSEQ multiplex PCR, and TCRdb kept only the in-frame ones, dropping some. The repertoire holds 100,000 to 150,000 clones, with more than 70% as singletons. The specimen comprised peripheral blood, sampled on day 0 of AZD1222 vaccination. Source of these receptors: an adult in good health. The CDR3 runs from the conserved cysteine through the conserved F or W. Fields, in order: CDR3 DNA, CDR3 protein, clone size, V gene, J gene, D gene. A D gene is named only where the DNA matches it firmly. Clone size, where shown, is once, few, many, or a class for clones that have expanded.

TGTGCCAGCAGCTTGGGCAGCCGTGAAGCTTTCTTT,CASSLGSREAFF,NA,TRBV11-2,TRBJ1-1,NA
TGTGCCAGCAGTTACGGGGCCCCAATCACTGAAGCTTTCTTT,CASSYGAPITEAFF,once,TRBV6-5,TRBJ1-1,NA
TGTGCCAGCAGTTACCGGACCCTGAGCACCATATATTTT,CASSYRTLSTIYF,NA,TRBV6-5,TRBJ1-3,NA
TGTGCCAGCAGCTCGGGACTAGCGGGAGTAAGAGATACGCAGTATTTT,CASSSGLAGVRDTQYF,NA,TRBV9,TRBJ2-3,TRBD2
TGTGCCATCAGTGGGACACAGGATCAGCCCCAGCATTTT,CAISGTQDQPQHF,NA,TRBV10-3,TRBJ1-5,NA
TGTGCCAGTTCAAGTTCTAGCACAGATACGCAGTATTTT,CASSSSSTDTQYF,NA,TRBV12-3/TRBV12-4,TRBJ2-3,NA
TGTGCCAGCAGCGAGAGAGGGCAGGGAAATTCACCCCTCCACTTT,CASSERGQGNSPLHF,NA,TRBV9,TRBJ1-6,NA
TGTGCCAGCAGTTATGGGCCCTCCGGCTCCTACGAGCAGTACTTC,CASSYGPSGSYEQYF,NA,TRBV6-5,TRBJ2-7,NA
TGTGCCAGCAGCGTAGGGTGGGGTGAATCCTACAATGAGCAGTTCTTC,CASSVGWGESYNEQFF,NA,TRBV9,TRBJ2-1,NA
TGTGCCAGCCCAAAACCGGGACACCGGTCCTACGAGCAGTACTTC,CASPKPGHRSYEQYF,NA,TRBV2,TRBJ2-7,NA
TGTGCCAGCAGCCCCCGCCAGGGTCACAATGAGCAGTTCTTC,CASSPRQGHNEQFF,NA,TRBV7-3,TRBJ2-1,NA
TGTGCCAGCAGCGTAAAAGGGGGACCTGAAGCTTTCTTT,CASSVKGGPEAFF,few,TRBV9,TRBJ1-1,NA
TGTGCCTGGAGTGCTTTTACAGGGGATTTTGGGGGCCGGAACACTGAAGCTTTCTTT,CAWSAFTGDFGGRNTEAFF,once,TRBV30,TRBJ1-1,TRBD1
TGTGCCAGCAGCTTCGGAGCTAACGAGCAGTACTTC,CASSFGANEQYF,NA,TRBV7-8,TRBJ2-7,NA
TGTGCCAGTAGTAACAGGGGGCTTGCCACTGAAGCTTTCTTT,CASSNRGLATEAFF,few,TRBV19,TRBJ1-1,TRBD1
TGTGCCAGCAGCTCCACGACAGGGGGAATGGTCGCGGCTTTCTTT,CASSSTTGGMVAAFF,NA,TRBV3-1/TRBV3-2,TRBJ1-1,TRBD1
TGTGCCAGCAGCCTCACCTACGGGAGGGGTTATGGCTACACCTTC,CASSLTYGRGYGYTF,NA,TRBV3-1/TRBV3-2,TRBJ1-2,NA
TGTGCCAGCAGCTTCCACACCGGGGAGCTGTTTTTT,CASSFHTGELFF,NA,TRBV12-3/TRBV12-4,TRBJ2-2,NA
TGTGCCACCAGTGATCGCTACAGGGGCTTCCAAGAGACCCAGTACTTC,CATSDRYRGFQETQYF,NA,TRBV24-1,TRBJ2-5,TRBD1
TGTGCCAGCAGCCTGACTAGCGGTGCCTACAATGAGCAGTTCTTC,CASSLTSGAYNEQFF,NA,TRBV5-6,TRBJ2-1,TRBD2
TGTGCCAGCAGTCAGATACAGGGGGCGGGAAAAGCTTTCTTT,CASSQIQGAGKAFF,NA,TRBV28,TRBJ1-1,TRBD1